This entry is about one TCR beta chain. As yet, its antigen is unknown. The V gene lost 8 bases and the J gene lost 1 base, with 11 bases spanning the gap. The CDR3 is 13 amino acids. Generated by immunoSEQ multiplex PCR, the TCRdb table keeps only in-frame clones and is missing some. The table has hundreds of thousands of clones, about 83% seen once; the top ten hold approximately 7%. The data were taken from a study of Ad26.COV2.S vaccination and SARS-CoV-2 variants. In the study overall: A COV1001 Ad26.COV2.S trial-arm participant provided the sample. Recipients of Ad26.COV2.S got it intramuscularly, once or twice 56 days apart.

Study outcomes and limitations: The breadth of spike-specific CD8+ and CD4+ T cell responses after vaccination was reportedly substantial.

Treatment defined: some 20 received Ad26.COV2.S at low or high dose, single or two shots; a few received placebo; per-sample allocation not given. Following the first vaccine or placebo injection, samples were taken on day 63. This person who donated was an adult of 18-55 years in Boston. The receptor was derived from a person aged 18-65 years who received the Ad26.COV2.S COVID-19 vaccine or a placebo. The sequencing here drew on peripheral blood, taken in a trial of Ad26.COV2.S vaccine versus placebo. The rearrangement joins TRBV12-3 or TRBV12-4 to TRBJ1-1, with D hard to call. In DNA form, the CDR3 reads TGTGCCAGCGGGTTTCTGGGGAACACTGAAGCTTTCTTT. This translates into CASGFLGNTEAFF.